The T cell receptor beta chain under discussion was sequenced for a study of T-cell reconstitution after alpha-beta-depleted transplantation in children. Unique molecular identifiers were used in preparing the TCRbeta library. In TCRdb, the PCR reads were re-called with MiXCR into one record per CDR3 protein. This sample carries about a million distinct CDR3 sequences, about 29% of them seen once, and the ten largest clones take around 30%. Germline-derived CDR1 and CDR2 are SGDLS and YYNGEE. The germline V and J ends were trimmed by 0 bases and 3 bases, with 8 bases remaining between them. The CDR3 length is 14 residues. This clonotype has just one count.

Sequencing was performed on PBMCs, mostly from graft donor cells, taken 360 days after TCRalphabeta/CD19-depleted stem cell transplant. The TCR originated in a boy under two years old who had a stem cell transplant for SCID, so the T cells may come from the graft donor. The chain couples TRBV9 to TRBJ2-3; D might be TRBD1 (6 bases). CDR3 loop: CASSVEGVTDTQYF. For the CDR3, the DNA is TGTGCCAGCAGCGTAGAGGGGGTTACAGATACGCAGTATTTT.